This T cell receptor beta chain was obtained from a study of T cells after yellow fever vaccination. About the research overall: When fractions had low cell numbers, they were prepared with SMART-Seq v4 Ultra Low Input.

MiXCR, run by TCRdb on the 5' RACE reads, gives a single entry per CDR3 protein. The sample holds roughly 79,000 distinct CDR3 sequences, around 7.7% seen once. This clonotype was seen more than once but under ten times. The starting material was CD8+ T cells sorted from PBMCs, obtained 10 to 11 days after the first yellow fever vaccination. This receptor was identified in a man between 18 and 29 years old who received the YFV17D yellow fever vaccine.

As DNA, the CDR3 is TGTGCCAGCACGGGGTATAGCAATCAGCCCCAGCATTTT. Translation: CASTGYSNQPQHF. The gene calls are TRBV28 and TRBJ1-5; no firm D call. V lost 7 bases and J lost 0, with 7 bases in between. This CDR3 comprises 13 residues. The germline CDR1 and CDR2 sequences are MDHEN and SYDVKM.